Detailed here is one T cell receptor (beta chain). The data are from a study of OX40 agonist ivuxolimab in advanced cancers. The germline V gene encodes CDR1 SGHAT and CDR2 FQNNGV. This CDR3 is built from 14 residues. Trimming took off 4 bases at V and 4 bases at J, with 13 bases between the two ends. Sequencing was performed with immunoSEQ multiplex PCR; in TCRdb, only in-frame clones are kept and a portion is missing. The sample includes over 95,000 clones, about 91% of them seen just once. This sequence was found in an adult with an advanced solid tumor such as melanoma, head and neck, liver or kidney cancer. The sample consisted of CD4+ or CD8+ T cells sorted from blood, taken in a trial of the OX40 agonist ivuxolimab. The chain links TRBV11-2 to TRBJ1-1, with D perhaps TRBD1 (6 bases). The CDR3, as DNA: TGTGCCAGCAGCTGGGGGGCCCAGGGCACTGAAGCTTTCTTT. Amino acid sequence: CASSWGAQGTEAFF.